The clone carrying this T cell receptor beta chain has only one observation. This CDR3 has 15 residues. The J segment lost 7 bases and the V segment lost 5 bases, leaving 9 bases of the junction unmatched. Germline CDR1 reads SGHTA; CDR2 reads FQGTGA. This entry is derived from a study of control samples from healthy donors and cancer patients. Repertoires were generated with immunoSEQ multiplex PCR, while TCRdb's copy carries only in-frame clones and drops some. The sample has approximately 150,000 clones, over 85% seen once. The sequencing input was PBMCs. The chain recombines TRBV7-3 with TRBJ2-3; 10 nucleotides agree with TRBD2. This clonotype was obtained from a man between 50 and 59 years old with head and neck cancer. CDR3 DNA sequence: TGTGCCAGCAGCCCCCTAGCGGGGGACTCACATACGCAGTATTTT. It encodes CASSPLAGDSHTQYF.